This T cell receptor (beta chain) was identified during a study of T cell changes during pregnancy in multiple sclerosis. From germline, CDR1 is SGHTA and CDR2 FQGNSA. The CDR3 extends over 15 amino acids. V was pared by 5 bases and J by 2 bases, with 8 bases of the junction left unmatched. Sequencing was performed with immunoSEQ multiplex PCR; in TCRdb, only in-frame clones are kept and a portion is missing. The repertoire holds fewer than 100,000 clones, with around nine tenths as singletons. This clone appeared a single time. The origin of this receptor is a female donor with multiple sclerosis, enrolled in a pregnancy study. The specimen comprised peripheral blood, sampled before pregnancy. The V gene is TRBV7-2, the J gene TRBJ2-5; 7 nucleotides align to TRBD1. The CDR3 sequence is CASSTGSGGQETQYF. CDR3 sequence (DNA): TGTGCCAGCAGCACAGGATCAGGGGGACAAGAGACCCAGTACTTC.